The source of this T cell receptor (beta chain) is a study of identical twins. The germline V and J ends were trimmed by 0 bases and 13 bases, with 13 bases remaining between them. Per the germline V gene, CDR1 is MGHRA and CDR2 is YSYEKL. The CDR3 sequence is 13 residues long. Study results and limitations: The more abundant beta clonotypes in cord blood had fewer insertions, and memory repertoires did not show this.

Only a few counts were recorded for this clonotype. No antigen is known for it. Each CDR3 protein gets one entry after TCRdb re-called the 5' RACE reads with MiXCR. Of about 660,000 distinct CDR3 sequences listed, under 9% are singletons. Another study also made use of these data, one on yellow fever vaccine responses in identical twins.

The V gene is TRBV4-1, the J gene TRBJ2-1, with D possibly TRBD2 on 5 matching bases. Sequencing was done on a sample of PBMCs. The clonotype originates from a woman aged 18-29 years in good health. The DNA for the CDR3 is TGCGCCAGCAGCCAAGACCCCGGACTCGACCAGTTCTTC. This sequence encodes CASSQDPGLDQFF.